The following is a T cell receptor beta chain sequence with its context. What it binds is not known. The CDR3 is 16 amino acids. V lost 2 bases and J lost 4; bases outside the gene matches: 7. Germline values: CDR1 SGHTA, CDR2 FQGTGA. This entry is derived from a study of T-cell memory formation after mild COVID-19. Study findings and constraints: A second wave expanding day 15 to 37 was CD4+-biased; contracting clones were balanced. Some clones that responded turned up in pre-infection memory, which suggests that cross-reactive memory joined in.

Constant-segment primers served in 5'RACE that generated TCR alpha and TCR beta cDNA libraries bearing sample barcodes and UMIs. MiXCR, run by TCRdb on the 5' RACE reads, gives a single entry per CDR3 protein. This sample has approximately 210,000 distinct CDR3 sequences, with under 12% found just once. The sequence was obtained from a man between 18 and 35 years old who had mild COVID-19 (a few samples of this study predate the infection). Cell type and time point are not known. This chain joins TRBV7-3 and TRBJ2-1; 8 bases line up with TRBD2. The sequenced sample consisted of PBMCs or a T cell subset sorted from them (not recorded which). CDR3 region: CASSLLAGGPYNEQFF. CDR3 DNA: TGTGCCAGCAGCTTATTGGCGGGGGGACCTTACAATGAGCAGTTCTTC. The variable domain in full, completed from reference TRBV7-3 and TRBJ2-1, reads GAGVSQTPSNKVTEKGKYVELRCDPISGHTALYWYRQSLGQGPEFLIYFQGTGAADDSGLPNDRFFAVRPEGSVSTLKIQRTERGDSAVYLCASSLLAGGPYNEQFFGPGTRLTVL.